One sample yielded the 6 T cell receptor beta chains listed below, sequenced in a study of neurological immune-mediated disorders. TCRdb independently ran MiXCR on the 5' RACE reads; one entry per CDR3 protein. The data contain under 70,000 distinct CDR3 sequences, roughly 3.5% of them singletons. Sequencing input: PBMCs. These receptors originate from a woman aged 25 to 39 with multiple sclerosis.

Ten or more counts support this clonotype. The V and J genes are TRBV20-1 and TRBJ1-5; 7 nucleotides line up with TRBD1. This CDR3 contains 13 residues. Germline-derived CDR1 and CDR2 are DFQATT and SNEGSKA (reference sequence). V trimming: 6 bases; J trimming: 3 bases; junction bases outside the gene matches: 5. In DNA form, the CDR3 reads TGCAGTGCACCGAGGGGGCCCAATCAGCCCCAGCATTTT. It translates to CSAPRGPNQPQHF.

This clonotype has ten or more counts. The chain links TRBV5-1 to TRBJ2-7; either TRBD1 or TRBD2 may fit D (5 bases each). V lost 2 bases and J lost 2, with 11 bases in between. There are 14 residues in the CDR3. Germline CDR1 and CDR2: SGHRS and YFSETQ. CDR3 nucleotide sequence: TGCGCCAGCAGCTTTGACGGGGCTCCCTACGAGCAGTACTTC. It encodes CASSFDGAPYEQYF.

This clonotype has at least ten counts. V gene TRBV27 combines with J gene TRBJ2-1, with D maybe TRBD1 (6 bases). Germline V lookup: CDR1 MNHEY, CDR2 SMNVEV (reference sequence). V was trimmed by 3 bases and J by 7 bases, leaving 13 bases between them. The CDR3 consists of 14 residues. In nucleotides, the CDR3 is TGTGCCAGCAGTTTTCTAGGGGGATTGAATGAGCAGTTCTTC. Its protein is CASSFLGGLNEQFF.

This clonotype was observed at least ten times. V is TRBV5-1 and J is TRBJ2-5; D possibly corresponds to TRBD1 (6 bases). V lost 4 bases and J lost 3, with 16 bases in between. In germline, CDR1 is SGHRS, CDR2 YFSETQ. The CDR3 has 15 residues. Here the CDR3 DNA reads TGCGCCAGCAGCCGGACCGGGACAAGAAAAGAGACCCAGTACTTC. Translated, it gives CASSRTGTRKETQYF.

This clonotype was counted at least ten times. V and J are TRBV5-5 and TRBJ1-2; tentatively, D is TRBD1 (5 bases). V was shortened by 4 bases and J by 8 bases, with 15 bases between the two germline ends. The V gene's germline CDR1 is SGHKS and CDR2 YYEKEE (reference sequence). The length of the CDR3 is 13 residues. CDR3 in amino acids: CASSQPGRDGYTF. The CDR3 DNA sequence: TGTGCCAGCAGCCAACCCGGCAGGGACGGCTACACCTTC.

This clonotype has just a few counts. The gene calls are TRBV7-2 and TRBJ2-2; D unclear. There are 13 residues in the CDR3. V lost 4 bases and J 8 bases, leaving 11 bases between the germline ends. Germline lookup yields CDR1 SGHTA and CDR2 FQGNSA. The CDR3, as DNA: TGTGCCAGCAGCTCCCCTAGGCCTGGGGAGCTGTTTTTT. Residues: CASSSPRPGELFF.